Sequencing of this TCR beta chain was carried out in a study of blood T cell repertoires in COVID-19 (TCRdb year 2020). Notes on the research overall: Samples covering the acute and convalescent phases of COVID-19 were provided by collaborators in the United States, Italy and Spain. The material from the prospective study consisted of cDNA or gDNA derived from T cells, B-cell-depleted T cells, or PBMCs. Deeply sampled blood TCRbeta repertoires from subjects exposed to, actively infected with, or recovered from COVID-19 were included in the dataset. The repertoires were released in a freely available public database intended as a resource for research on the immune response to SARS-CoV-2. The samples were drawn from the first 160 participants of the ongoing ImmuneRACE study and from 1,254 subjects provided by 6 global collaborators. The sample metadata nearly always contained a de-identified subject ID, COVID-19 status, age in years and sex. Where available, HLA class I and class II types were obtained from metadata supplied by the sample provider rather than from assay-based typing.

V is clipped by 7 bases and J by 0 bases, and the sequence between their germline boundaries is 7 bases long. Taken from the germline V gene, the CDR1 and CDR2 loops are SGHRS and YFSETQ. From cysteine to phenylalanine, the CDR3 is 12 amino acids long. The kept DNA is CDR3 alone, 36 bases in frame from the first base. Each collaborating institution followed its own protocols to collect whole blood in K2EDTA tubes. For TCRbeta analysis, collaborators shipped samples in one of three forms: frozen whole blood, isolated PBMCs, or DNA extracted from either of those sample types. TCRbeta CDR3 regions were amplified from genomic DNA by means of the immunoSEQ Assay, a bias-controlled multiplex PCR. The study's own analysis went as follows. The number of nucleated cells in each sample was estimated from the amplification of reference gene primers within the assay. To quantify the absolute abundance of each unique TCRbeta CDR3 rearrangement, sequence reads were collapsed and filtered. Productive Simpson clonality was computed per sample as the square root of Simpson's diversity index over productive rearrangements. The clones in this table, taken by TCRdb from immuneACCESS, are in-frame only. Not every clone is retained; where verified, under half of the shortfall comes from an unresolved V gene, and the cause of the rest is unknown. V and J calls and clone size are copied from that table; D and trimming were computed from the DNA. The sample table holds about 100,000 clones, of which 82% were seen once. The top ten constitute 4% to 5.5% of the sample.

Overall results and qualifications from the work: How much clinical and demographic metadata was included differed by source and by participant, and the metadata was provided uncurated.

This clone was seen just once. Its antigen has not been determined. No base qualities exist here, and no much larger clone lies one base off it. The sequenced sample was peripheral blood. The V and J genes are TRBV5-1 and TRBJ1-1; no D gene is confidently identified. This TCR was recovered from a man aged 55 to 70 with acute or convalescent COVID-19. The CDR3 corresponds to CASRLVNTEAFF. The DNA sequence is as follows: TGCGCCAGCCGTTTAGTGAACACTGAAGCTTTCTTT.